This T cell receptor (beta chain) emerged from a study of neurological immune-mediated disorders (dated by TCRdb to between 2018 and 2020). Some background on the complete study: The study compared peripheral blood TCR-beta repertoires of HTLV-I-associated myelopathy (HAM/TSP) patients, multiple sclerosis patients and healthy controls using UMI-based sequencing. Alongside PBMC samples, the set of some 98 TCR-beta libraries contained longitudinal samples, technical triplicates, and paired CD4+ and CD8+ T-cell subsets that had been sorted. Of the 68 subjects in the cohort, some 15 were HAM/TSP patients, about 34 were multiple sclerosis patients, and approximately 20 were healthy controls.

Blood bank volunteers in Maryland, USA served as the healthy controls. Libraries from unsorted PBMCs were made from 2 million PBMCs kept in RNAlater at -80 degrees C until RNA extraction. Peripheral blood was subjected to Ficoll-Hypaque density gradient centrifugation to isolate PBMCs, which were then cryopreserved in liquid nitrogen. Study-level results and caveats: Expanded clones from different subjects shared no identical CDR3 amino acid sequences, which suggests that TCR-beta repertoires were private in all groups. TCR clonal expansion was greatest in HAM/TSP patients and smallest in MS patients, who ranked below even healthy controls.

Worth noting for this clonotype: No antigen is known for it. Per-nucleotide qualities are absent, and no much larger clonotype sits a single base away.

From its cysteine to its phenylalanine, the CDR3 spans 16 amino acids. Here the CDR3 DNA is all that survives: 48 bases in frame from base 1. Trimming removed 2 bases from V and 6 bases from J, leaving 19 bases between the germline ends. The germline V gene sets CDR1 to SGDLS and CDR2 to YYNGEE. To synthesize cDNA, template-switch 5'RACE was performed with a primer carrying a 10-nucleotide random unique molecular identifier so that each TCR transcript was tagged. Over 160 million TCR-beta sequences, covering 15-18 subjects, were produced in each sequencing run. The RNeasy kit was used for extraction of total RNA. TCR-beta VDJ regions were amplified with primers for the TCR constant region and the 5'RACE anchor, using the KAPA Real-time Library Amplification kit. Sample indexes and Illumina adaptors were added in a first PCR, after which library yield was increased in a second PCR. The roughly 650 bp TCR product was size-selected on a 2% E-gel SizeSelection system after Ampure bead purification. Before pooling, library quality was checked on a Bioanalyzer, concentration was measured with Qubit, and libraries were quantified with the Kapa Library Quantification kit. An Illumina HiSeq 2500 was used to sequence the libraries paired-end at 2 x 150 bp. To increase sequence diversity, roughly 24-31% phiX was spiked into each library pool. On the study's bioinformatics: The UMI-based MiGEC pipeline processed quality-filtered reads and removed over 85% of raw TCR sequences during error correction. VDJ genes were aligned to IMGT germline references, and each clonotype was defined by a unique CDR3 amino acid sequence together with V-J genes. VDJtools evaluated clonal expansion, Shannon diversity and CDR3 relatedness (CalcPairwiseDistances, ClusterSamples); CLCbio workbench built phylogenetic trees. Using coefficient-of-variation modelling across technical triplicates, the study counted a clone as expanded if it had at least 8 unique UMIs. TCRdb itself trimmed the public reads at Q25 with fastp, ran MiXCR and retained productive beta chains. Merged by CDR3 protein, the rows form single entries marked with the most common genes and DNA. The V and J calls follow TCRdb's processing rather than the paper's. This sample is represented by roughly 50,000 distinct CDR3 sequences; over 20% of them were singletons. The ten largest account for roughly 25% of the sample.

Input material: PBMCs. The chain employs TRBV9 and TRBJ2-3; the D region is possibly TRBD1 or TRBD2, each matching across 6 bases. The sequence derives from a woman in her sixties or seventies in good health. In nucleotide form, the sequence is TGTGCCAGCAGCGTTTCCACAGGGTTAAGCGGGGATACGCAGTATTTT. Its coded protein is CASSVSTGLSGDTQYF.